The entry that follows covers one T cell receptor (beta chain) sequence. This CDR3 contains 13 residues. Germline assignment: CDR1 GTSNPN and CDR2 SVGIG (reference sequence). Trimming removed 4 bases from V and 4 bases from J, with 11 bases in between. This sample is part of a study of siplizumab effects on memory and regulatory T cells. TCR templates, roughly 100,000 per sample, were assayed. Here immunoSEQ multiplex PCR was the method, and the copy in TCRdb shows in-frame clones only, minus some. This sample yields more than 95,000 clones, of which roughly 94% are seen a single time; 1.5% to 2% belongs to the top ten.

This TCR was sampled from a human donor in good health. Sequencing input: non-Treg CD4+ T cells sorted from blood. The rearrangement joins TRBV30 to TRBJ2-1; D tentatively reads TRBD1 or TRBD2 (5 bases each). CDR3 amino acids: CAWINGGYNEQFF. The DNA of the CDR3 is TGTGCCTGGATTAATGGGGGATACAATGAGCAGTTCTTC.